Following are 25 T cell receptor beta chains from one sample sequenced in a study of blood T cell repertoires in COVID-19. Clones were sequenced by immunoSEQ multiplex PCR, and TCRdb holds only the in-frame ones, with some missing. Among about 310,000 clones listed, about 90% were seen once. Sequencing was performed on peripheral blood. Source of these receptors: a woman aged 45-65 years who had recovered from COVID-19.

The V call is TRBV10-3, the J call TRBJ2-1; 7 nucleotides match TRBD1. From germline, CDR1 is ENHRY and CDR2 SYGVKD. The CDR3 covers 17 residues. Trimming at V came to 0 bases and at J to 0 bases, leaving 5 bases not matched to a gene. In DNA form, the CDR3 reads TGTGCCATCAGTGAGTCGCCCGGGGACAGCTCCTACAATGAGCAGTTCTTC. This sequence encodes CAISESPGDSSYNEQFF.

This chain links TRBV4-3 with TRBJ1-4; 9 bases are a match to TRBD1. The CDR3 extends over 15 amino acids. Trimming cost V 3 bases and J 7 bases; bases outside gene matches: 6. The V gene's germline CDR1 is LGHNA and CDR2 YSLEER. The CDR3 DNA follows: TGCGCCAGCAGCCAGGACGGGACAGGGATTGAAAAACTGTTTTTT. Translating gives CASSQDGTGIEKLFF.

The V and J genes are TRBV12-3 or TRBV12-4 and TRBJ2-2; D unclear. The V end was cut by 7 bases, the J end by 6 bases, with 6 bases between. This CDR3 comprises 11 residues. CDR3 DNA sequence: TGTGCCAGCACCTTAGCCGGGGAGCTGTTTTTT. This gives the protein CASTLAGELFF.

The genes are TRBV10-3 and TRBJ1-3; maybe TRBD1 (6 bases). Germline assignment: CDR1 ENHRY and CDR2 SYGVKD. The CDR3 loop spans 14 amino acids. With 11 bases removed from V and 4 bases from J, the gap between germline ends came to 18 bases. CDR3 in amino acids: CAASGGRRGNTIYF. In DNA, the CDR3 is TGTGCCGCCTCGGGGGGGCGACGAGGAAACACCATATATTTT.

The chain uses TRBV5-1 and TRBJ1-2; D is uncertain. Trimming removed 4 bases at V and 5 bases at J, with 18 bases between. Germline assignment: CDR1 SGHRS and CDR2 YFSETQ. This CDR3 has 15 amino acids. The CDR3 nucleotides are TGCGCCAGCAGCCCGAGCCCCGACGGAGGATATGGCTACACCTTC. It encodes CASSPSPDGGYGYTF.

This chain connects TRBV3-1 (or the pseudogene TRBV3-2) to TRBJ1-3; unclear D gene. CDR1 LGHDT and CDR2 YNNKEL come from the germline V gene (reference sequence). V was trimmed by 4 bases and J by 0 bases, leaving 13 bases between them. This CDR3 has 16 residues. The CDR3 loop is CASSPLGPSSGNTIYF. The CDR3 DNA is TGTGCCAGCAGCCCCCTTGGGCCGAGCTCTGGAAACACCATATATTTT.

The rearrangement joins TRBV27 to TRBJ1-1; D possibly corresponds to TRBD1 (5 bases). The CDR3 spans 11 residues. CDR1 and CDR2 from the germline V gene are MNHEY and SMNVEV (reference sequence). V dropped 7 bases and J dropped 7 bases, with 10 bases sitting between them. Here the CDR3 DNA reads TGTGCCAGCACCCTAAGGGGTGAAGCTTTCTTT. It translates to CASTLRGEAFF.

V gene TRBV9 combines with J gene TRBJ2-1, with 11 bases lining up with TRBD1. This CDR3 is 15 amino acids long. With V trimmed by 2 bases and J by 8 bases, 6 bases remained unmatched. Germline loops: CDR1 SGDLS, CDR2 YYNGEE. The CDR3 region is CASSVTGQGDDEQFF. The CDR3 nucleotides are TGTGCCAGCAGCGTGACGGGACAGGGGGACGATGAGCAGTTCTTC.

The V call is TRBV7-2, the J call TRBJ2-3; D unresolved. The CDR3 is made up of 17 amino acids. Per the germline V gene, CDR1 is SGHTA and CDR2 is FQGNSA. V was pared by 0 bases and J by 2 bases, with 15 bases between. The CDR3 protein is CASSLAFAGANTDTQYF. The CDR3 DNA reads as TGTGCCAGCAGCTTAGCTTTTGCAGGCGCAAACACAGATACGCAGTATTTT.

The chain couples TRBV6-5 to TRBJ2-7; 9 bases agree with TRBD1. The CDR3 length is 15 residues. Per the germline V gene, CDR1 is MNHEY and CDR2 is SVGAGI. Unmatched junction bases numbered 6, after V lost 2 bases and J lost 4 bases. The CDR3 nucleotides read TGTGCCAGCAGTTACAATCCGGGACAGGGTTACGAGCAGTACTTC. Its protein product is CASSYNPGQGYEQYF.

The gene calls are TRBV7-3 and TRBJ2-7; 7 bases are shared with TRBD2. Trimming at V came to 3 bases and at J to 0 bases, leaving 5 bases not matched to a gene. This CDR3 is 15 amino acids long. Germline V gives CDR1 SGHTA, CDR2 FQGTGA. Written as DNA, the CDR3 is TGTGCCAGCAGCTTTGACGGGGGGAGCTCCTACGAGCAGTACTTC. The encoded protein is CASSFDGGSSYEQYF.

The CDR3 is CASSLGEYSNQPQHF. The CDR3 nucleotides read TGTGCCAGCAGCTTAGGCGAGTATAGCAATCAGCCCCAGCATTTT. The rearrangement uses TRBV7-9 and TRBJ1-5, with D uncertain. Trimming shortened V by 1 base and J by 0 bases, and 7 bases separated the two germline ends. Germline V gene data show CDR1 as SEHNR and CDR2 as FQNEAQ (reference sequence). The CDR3 is 15 amino acids.

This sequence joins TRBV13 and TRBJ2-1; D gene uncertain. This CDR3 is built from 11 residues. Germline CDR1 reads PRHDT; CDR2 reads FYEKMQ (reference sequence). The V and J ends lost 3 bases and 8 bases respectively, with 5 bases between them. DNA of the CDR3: TGTGCCAGCAGCTTGGGCGATGAGCAGTTCTTC. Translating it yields CASSLGDEQFF.

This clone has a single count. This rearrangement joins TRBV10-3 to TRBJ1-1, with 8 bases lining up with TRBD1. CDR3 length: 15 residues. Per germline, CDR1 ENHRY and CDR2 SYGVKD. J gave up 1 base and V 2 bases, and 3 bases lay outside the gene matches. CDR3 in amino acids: CAISETTGANTEAFF. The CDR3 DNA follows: TGTGCCATCAGTGAGACGACAGGGGCGAACACTGAAGCTTTCTTT.

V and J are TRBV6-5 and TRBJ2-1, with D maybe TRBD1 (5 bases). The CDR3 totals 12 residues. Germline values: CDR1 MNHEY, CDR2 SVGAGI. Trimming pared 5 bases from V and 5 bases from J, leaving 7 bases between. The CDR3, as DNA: TGTGCCAGCAGTCAGACAGACAATGAGCAGTTCTTC. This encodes CASSQTDNEQFF.

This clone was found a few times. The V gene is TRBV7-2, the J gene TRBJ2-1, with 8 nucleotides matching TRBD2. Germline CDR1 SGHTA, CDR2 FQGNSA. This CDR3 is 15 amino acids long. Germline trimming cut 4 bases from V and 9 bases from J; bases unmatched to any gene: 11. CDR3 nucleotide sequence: TGTGCCAGCAGCTCCCACGGGGGGGTTCTAGGTGAGCAGTTCTTC. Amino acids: CASSSHGGVLGEQFF.

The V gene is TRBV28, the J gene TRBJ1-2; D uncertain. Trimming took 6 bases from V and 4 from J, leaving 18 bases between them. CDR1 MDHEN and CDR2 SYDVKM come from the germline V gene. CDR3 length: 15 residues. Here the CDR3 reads CASSPPRRGGYGYTF. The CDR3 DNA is TGTGCCAGCAGCCCTCCCCGGCGGGGTGGCTATGGCTACACCTTC.

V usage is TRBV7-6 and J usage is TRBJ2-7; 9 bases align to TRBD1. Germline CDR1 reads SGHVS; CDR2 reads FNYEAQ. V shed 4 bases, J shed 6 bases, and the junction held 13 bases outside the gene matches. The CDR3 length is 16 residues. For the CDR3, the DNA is TGTGCCAGCAGCTCGCTGGGGGGACAGGGATGGTCCGAGCAGTACTTC. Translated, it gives CASSSLGGQGWSEQYF. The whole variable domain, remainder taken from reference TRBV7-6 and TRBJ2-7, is GAGVSQSPRYKVTKRGQDVALRCDPISGHVSLYWYRQALGQGPEFLTYFNYEAQQDKSGLPNDRFSAERPEGSISTLTIQRTEQRDSAMYRCASSSLGGQGWSEQYFGPGTRLTVT.

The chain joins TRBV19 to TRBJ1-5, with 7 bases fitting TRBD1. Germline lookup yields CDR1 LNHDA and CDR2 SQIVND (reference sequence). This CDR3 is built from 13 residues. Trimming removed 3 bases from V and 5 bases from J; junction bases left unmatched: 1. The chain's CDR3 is CASSMGQHQPQHF. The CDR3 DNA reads TGTGCCAGTAGTATGGGACAGCATCAGCCCCAGCATTTT.

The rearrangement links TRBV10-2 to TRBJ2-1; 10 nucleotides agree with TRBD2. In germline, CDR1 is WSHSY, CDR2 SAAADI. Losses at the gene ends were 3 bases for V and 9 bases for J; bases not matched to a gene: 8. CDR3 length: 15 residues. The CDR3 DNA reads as TGCGCCAGCAGTGAACCTTTAGCGGGAGGATTTGAGCAGTTCTTC. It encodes CASSEPLAGGFEQFF.

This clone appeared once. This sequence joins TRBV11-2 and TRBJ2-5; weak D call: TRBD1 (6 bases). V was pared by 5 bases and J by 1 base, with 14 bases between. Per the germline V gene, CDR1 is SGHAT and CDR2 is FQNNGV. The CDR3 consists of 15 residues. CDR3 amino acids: CASSPNGQPQETQYF. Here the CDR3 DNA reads TGTGCCAGCAGCCCGAATGGACAGCCCCAAGAGACCCAGTACTTC.

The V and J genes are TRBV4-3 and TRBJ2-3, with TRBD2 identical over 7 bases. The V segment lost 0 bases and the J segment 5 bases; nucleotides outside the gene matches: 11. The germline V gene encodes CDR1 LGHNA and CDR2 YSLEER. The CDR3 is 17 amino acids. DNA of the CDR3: TGCGCCAGCAGCCAAGAAGGGGCGTCCCGCGGGGGAGATACGCAGTATTTT. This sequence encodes CASSQEGASRGGDTQYF.

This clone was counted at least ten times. The DNA of the CDR3 is TGCGCCAGCAGCTTTACTTCGGAGTGGAACACTGAAGCTTTCTTT. Translating gives CASSFTSEWNTEAFF. The chain uses TRBV5-1 and TRBJ1-1; D call uncertain. Per germline, CDR1 SGHRS and CDR2 YFSETQ. This CDR3 is 15 amino acids long. V gave up 2 bases and J gave up 1 base, with 12 bases separating them.

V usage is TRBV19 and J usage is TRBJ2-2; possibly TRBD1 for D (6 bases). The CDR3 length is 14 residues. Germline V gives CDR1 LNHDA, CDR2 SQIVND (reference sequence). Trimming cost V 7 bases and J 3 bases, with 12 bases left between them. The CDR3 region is CASKMAGDTGELFF. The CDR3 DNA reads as TGTGCCAGTAAAATGGCAGGGGACACCGGGGAGCTGTTTTTT.

The CDR3 is CASSFASGRSTDTQYF. CDR3 nucleotide sequence: TGTGCCAGCAGCTTTGCTAGCGGGAGGAGTACAGATACGCAGTATTTT. The chain couples TRBV7-9 to TRBJ2-3; 11 nucleotides match TRBD2. The V and J ends lost 3 bases and 3 bases, in that order; junction bases with no gene match: 5. The CDR3 is 16 amino acids. Germline values: CDR1 SEHNR, CDR2 FQNEAQ (reference sequence). Full variable domain (rest looked up from reference TRBV7-9 and TRBJ2-3): DTGVSQNPRHKITKRGQNVTFRCDPISEHNRLYWYRQTLGQGPEFLTYFQNEAQLEKSRLLSDRFSAERPKGSFSTLEIQRTEQGDSAMYLCASSFASGRSTDTQYFGPGTRLTVL.